The entry that follows covers one T cell receptor beta chain sequence. Its target antigen remains unknown. No much larger clonotype is one base removed from it; base qualities were not supplied. The CDR3 measures 16 amino acids from cysteine to phenylalanine. Of all the DNA, just the CDR3 is kept, 48 bases in frame from base 1. V has 6 bases trimmed and J has 2 bases trimmed; junction bases matching no gene number 10. The germline V gene supplies CDR1 SGHRS and CDR2 YFSETQ. These data come from a study of vaccination and CD4 T cells after COVID-19 (dated 2022 in TCRdb). Background on the whole study: SARS-CoV-2 positivity had been established in the convalescent patients by nasal swab PCR, and mild disease was recorded in several of these patients and severe disease in one. Control cultures used a CEFX viral epitope pool as positive control, an HIV-1 Nef peptide pool as negative control, or no peptide. Post-COVID blood samples were collected from convalescent patients a median of approximately 93 days after diagnosis, with a range of about 35 to 180 days. Post-vaccine blood samples were collected a median of about 11 weeks after the second vaccine dose, ranging from roughly 12 to 241 days. Participants got two doses of the Pfizer-BioNTech BNT162b2 vaccine (n=8) or two doses of the Moderna mRNA-1273 vaccine (n=2). In nine to eleven COVID-19 convalescent patients and several infection-naive healthy vaccine recipients, researchers compared the spike-specific CD4+ TCR repertoire from before mRNA vaccination with the repertoire from after. The convalescent cohort comprised six males and four females, including two Hispanic individuals, seven Caucasians, two Asians and one multiracial person. For stimulating the cultures, overlapping spike peptide pools were used, derived from SARS-CoV-2 as well as from the common cold coronaviruses HCoV-NL63, HCoV-OC43 and HCoV-229E. Results and caveats for the whole study, not just this receptor: In convalescent patients, a median around 86% of post-vaccine SARS-CoV-2-reactive clones were detected only after vaccination, and vaccine-specific priming was suggested by this finding. Nearly all vaccine-specific clones in convalescent patients (304 of 307) were mono-reactive for SARS-CoV-2 spike rather than cross-reactive with common cold coronaviruses. The median number of SARS-CoV-2-reactive clonotypes rose from around 21 after infection to 30 to 45 after vaccination, but the change was not significant. The study included relatively few convalescent patients and did not analyze early timepoints after natural infection.

Receptors were amplified or captured by PCR. TCR sequencing of DNA from cultured CD4+ T cells used the Oncomine TCR Beta short-read assay at the Johns Hopkins FTIC core. Genomic DNA was extracted from the cultured CD4+ T cells with the QIAamp micro DNA kit. Oncomine TCR Beta libraries from cultured CD4+ T cells were pooled using unique dual indexes and sequenced on an Illumina iSeq 100. The study's own analysis went as follows. Non-productive sequences were filtered out, and CDR3s that did not start with C, did not end with F or W, or were shorter than 7 amino acids were discarded. The MANAFEST web application was used to identify antigen-specific clonotypes by comparing peptide-stimulated wells against reference wells and other culture wells. To be called positive, a clone needed an FDR below 0.05, an odds ratio above 5, and a productive frequency above 0.1% in at least two of three replicate wells. A clonotype counted as cross-reactive if it showed significant expansion both in the SARS-CoV-2 spike wells and in at least one common cold coronavirus spike condition. CDR3 homology was assessed with Levenshtein distances (stringdist) and unrooted phylogenetic trees (ape) in R version 3.6.1. The raw public reads went through TCRdb reprocessing: fastp at Q25, MiXCR clone calling, in-frame beta chains kept. CDR3 protein duplicates are merged, each entry listing the most common genes and DNA. TCRdb, not the authors, supplied the V and J calls. The sample table records under 15,000 distinct CDR3 sequences; around three fifths of these occur just once. The biggest ten clones account for around 13% of the sample.

The sample's treatment or condition label, decoded: roughly 10-day PBMC culture with coronavirus spike peptide pools or control peptides (ViraFEST assay). To expand antigen-specific T cells with peptide pools and then pick out the expanded clonotypes through TCR sequencing, the study relied on the ViraFEST assay. The convalescent patients' positive SARS-CoV-2 PCR tests were from March to December 2020, which was before the Alpha, Beta and Delta variants emerged in the United States. Each well held more than 1.5 million PBMCs cultured in IMDM containing around 5% human AB serum and approximately 9.6 IU/ml IL-2, with 8 to 10 ug/ml peptide pools added. On days 3 and 7, half of the culture medium was replaced with fresh IL-2-containing medium. CD4+ T cells were isolated after around ten days of culture through negative selection using the EasySep CD4+ T cell isolation kit. Ficoll-Paque Plus gradient centrifugation was used to isolate PBMCs from whole blood, and the isolated PBMCs were then either used fresh or cryopreserved at -140C. Culture conditions were generally each tested in triplicate wells.

The sequence links TRBV5-1 to TRBJ2-7; the central 11 bases match TRBD2. This clonotype was obtained from a human donor who had recovered from COVID-19. Sequencing used CD4+ T cells from blood, cultured in vitro. The CDR3 has the sequence CASNRPLAGGTYEQYF. The DNA sequence follows: TGCGCCAGCAACCGACCTCTAGCGGGGGGAACCTACGAGCAGTACTTC.